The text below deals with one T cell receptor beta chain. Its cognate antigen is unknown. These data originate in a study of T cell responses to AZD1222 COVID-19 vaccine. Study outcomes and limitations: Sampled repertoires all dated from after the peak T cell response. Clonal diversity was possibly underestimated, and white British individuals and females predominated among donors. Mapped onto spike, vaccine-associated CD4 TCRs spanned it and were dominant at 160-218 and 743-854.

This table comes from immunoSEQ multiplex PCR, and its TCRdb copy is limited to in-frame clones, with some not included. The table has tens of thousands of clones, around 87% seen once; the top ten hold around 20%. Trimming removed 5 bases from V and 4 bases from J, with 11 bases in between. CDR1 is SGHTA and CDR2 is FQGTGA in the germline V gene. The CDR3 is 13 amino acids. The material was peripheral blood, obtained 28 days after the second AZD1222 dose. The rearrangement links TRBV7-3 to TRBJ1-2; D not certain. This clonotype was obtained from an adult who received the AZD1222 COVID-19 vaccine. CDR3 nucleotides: TGTGCCAGCAGCCCTACACCGGGCTATGGCTACACCTTC. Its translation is CASSPTPGYGYTF.